Following are 31 T cell receptor beta chains from one sample sequenced in a study of T-cell reconstitution after alpha-beta-depleted transplantation in children. Unique molecular identifiers were incorporated into the prepared TCRbeta library. TCRdb reanalysed the PCR reads using MiXCR and keeps one entry per CDR3 protein. The sample includes 400,000 to 450,000 distinct CDR3 sequences, around 46% of them seen just once. Sequenced here: PBMCs, sampled before TCRalphabeta/CD19-depleted stem cell transplant. The receptors stem from a girl aged 2-15 years with aplastic anemia, due to receive a stem cell transplant.

The sample holds a few counts of this clonotype. The chain uses TRBV5-1 and TRBJ2-5; 11 bases match TRBD2. CDR3 length: 16 residues. Losses at the gene ends were 2 bases for V and 5 bases for J; bases not matched to a gene: 8. Germline assignment: CDR1 SGHRS and CDR2 YFSETQ. This CDR3 reads CASSFRLAGLKETQYF. The DNA for the CDR3 is TGCGCCAGCAGCTTCCGACTAGCGGGATTAAAGGAGACCCAGTACTTC.

J is TRBJ2-3 and V is TRBV20-1, with unresolved D. Trimming cost V 6 bases and J 2 bases, with 18 bases left between them. Germline values: CDR1 DFQATT, CDR2 SNEGSKA (reference sequence). The CDR3 loop spans 15 amino acids. CDR3 protein: CSALITFHTTDTQYF. Here the CDR3 DNA reads TGCAGTGCCCTCATAACCTTTCACACCACAGATACGCAGTATTTT.

This clonotype was detected ten times or more. The chain employs TRBV5-1 and TRBJ2-5, with D perhaps matching TRBD1 (6 bases). V was clipped by 3 bases and J by 3 bases, with 12 bases between them. The CDR3 totals 14 residues. Germline CDR1 SGHRS, CDR2 YFSETQ. The CDR3 region is CASSSGTPKETQYF. CDR3 coding DNA: TGCGCCAGCAGCTCCGGGACACCAAAAGAGACCCAGTACTTC.

The V and J genes are TRBV5-1 and TRBJ1-1, with D unresolved. In germline, CDR1 is SGHRS, CDR2 YFSETQ. This CDR3 has 16 amino acids. V gave up 0 bases and J gave up 0 bases, with 12 bases separating them. The chain's CDR3 is CASSLAGQTMNTEAFF. The CDR3 coding sequence is TGCGCCAGCAGCTTGGCCGGTCAAACCATGAACACTGAAGCTTTCTTT.

The table lists this clonotype with a count of one. This sequence may be a read error, since a much larger clone differs from it by one base. J is TRBJ1-2 and V is TRBV29-1; a weak D match, TRBD1 (6 bases). The germline V and J ends were trimmed by 3 bases and 12 bases, with 20 bases remaining between them. The CDR3 extends over 13 amino acids. Germline-derived CDR1 and CDR2 are SQVTM and ANQGSEA. The CDR3 protein is CSVETGEYRGDTF. In nucleotides, the CDR3 is TGCAGCGTTGAGACAGGCGAATACCGCGGCGACACCTTC.

The chain joins TRBV11-3 to TRBJ2-2; 9 bases map to TRBD2. Germline CDR1 SGHNT, CDR2 YENEEA. CDR3 length equals 15 residues. V lost 5 bases and J lost 2; bases outside the gene matches: 3. CDR3 nucleotide sequence: TGTGCCAGCAGCCGCGGGAGGGCCAACACCGGGGAGCTGTTTTTT. Protein: CASSRGRANTGELFF.

The J gene is TRBJ2-7, the V gene TRBV6-5; TRBD1 matches at 7 bases. The CDR3 is made up of 15 amino acids. V trimming: 2 bases; J trimming: 7 bases; junction bases outside the gene matches: 11. CDR1 is MNHEY and CDR2 is SVGAGI in the germline V gene. The CDR3 loop is CASSYARTGRREQYF. The CDR3 DNA reads as TGTGCCAGCAGTTACGCGAGGACAGGCCGGCGGGAGCAGTACTTC.

For the CDR3, the DNA is TGCAGCGTTGAAGGCAGGGGGAGGTGGGATGAGCAGTTCTTC. Translation: CSVEGRGRWDEQFF. V gene TRBV29-1 combines with J gene TRBJ2-1, with D perhaps TRBD1 (7 bases). The V gene lost 1 base and the J gene lost 8 bases, with 15 bases spanning the gap. Germline values: CDR1 SQVTM, CDR2 ANQGSEA. This CDR3 contains 14 residues.

This chain joins TRBV20-1 and TRBJ2-7, with a tentative D call TRBD1 (6 bases). Germline loops: CDR1 DFQATT, CDR2 SNEGSKA (reference sequence). V gave up 0 bases and J gave up 3 bases, with 12 bases separating them. The CDR3 runs to 14 residues. CDR3 in amino acids: CSARDGDRFYEQYF. The DNA for the CDR3 is TGCAGTGCTAGAGATGGCGACAGGTTCTACGAGCAGTACTTC.

This clonotype was seen at least ten times. The V call is TRBV7-2, the J call TRBJ1-2; 7 nucleotides line up with TRBD1. V lost 4 bases to trimming and J lost 5 bases; unmatched junction nucleotides: 7. The CDR3 loop spans 14 amino acids. CDR1 and CDR2 from the germline V gene are SGHTA and FQGNSA. CDR3 nucleotide sequence: TGTGCCAGCAGCTCCGGACAGGCGCTATATGGCTACACCTTC. Translating it yields CASSSGQALYGYTF.

This clonotype was observed at least ten times. The junction and the germline gene differ at one end; a read error may be behind it. The chain is built from TRBV5-1 and TRBJ2-1; D is perhaps TRBD2 (5 bases). The length of the CDR3 is 16 residues. Germline values: CDR1 SGHRS, CDR2 YFSETQ. CDR3 DNA sequence: TGTGCCAGCAGCTTAGCGTCGGGGAGCTCCTACAATGAGCAGTTCTTC. This encodes CASSLASGSSYNEQFF.

This clonotype has more than one count but fewer than ten. The chain couples TRBV13 to TRBJ1-2; D remains unclear. The CDR3 length is 14 residues. Germline CDR1 and CDR2: PRHDT and FYEKMQ (reference sequence). V gave up 2 bases and J gave up 8 bases, with 15 bases separating them. The CDR3 coding sequence is TGTGCCAGCAGCTTAAGTCTCCTTGGGCGAGGCTACACCTTC. Translated, it gives CASSLSLLGRGYTF. Supplemented by reference TRBV13 and TRBJ1-2, the full variable domain reads AAGVIQSPRHLIKEKRETATLKCYPIPRHDTVYWYQQGPGQDPQFLISFYEKMQSDKGSIPDRFSAQQFSDYHSELNMSSLELGDSALYFCASSLSLLGRGYTFGSGTRLTVV.

This chain joins TRBV20-1 and TRBJ2-5; possibly TRBD2 for D (5 bases). Germline CDR1 is DFQATT and CDR2 is SNEGSKA (reference sequence). V was shortened by 0 bases and J by 0 bases, with 11 bases between the two germline ends. This CDR3 spans 15 amino acids. The DNA for the CDR3 is TGCAGTGCTAGAGAACCAGACGGGAACCAAGAGACCCAGTACTTC. As protein: CSAREPDGNQETQYF.

This sequence joins TRBV6-1 and TRBJ2-5, with D unclear. Trimming shortened V by 3 bases and J by 5 bases, and 10 bases separated the two germline ends. Germline CDR1 reads MNHNS; CDR2 reads SASEGT. The CDR3 is made up of 13 amino acids. In nucleotides, the CDR3 is TGTGCCAGCAGTGACGACGCCCGGGAGACCCAGTACTTC. As protein: CASSDDARETQYF.

This clonotype was picked up a small number of times. The chain recombines TRBV10-1 with TRBJ2-7; 8 bases are a match to TRBD2. V shed 0 bases and J 4 bases; nucleotides not matched to a gene: 8. The CDR3 sequence is 16 residues long. Germline assignment: CDR1 WNHNN and CDR2 SYGVQD (reference sequence). This CDR3 reads CASSESRGGGMYEQYF. The CDR3 region has the DNA TGCGCCAGCAGTGAGTCTCGGGGGGGAGGTATGTACGAGCAGTACTTC.

The rearrangement links TRBV7-2 to TRBJ2-6, with no clear D. V was cut by 5 bases and J by 2 bases, with 16 bases left in between. This CDR3 has 17 amino acids. CDR1 and CDR2 from the germline V gene are SGHTA and FQGNSA. The CDR3 loop is CASSPPWPKPGANVLTF. The DNA for the CDR3 is TGTGCCAGCAGCCCCCCCTGGCCGAAGCCTGGGGCCAACGTCCTGACTTTC. Combining the CDR3 with reference TRBV7-2 and TRBJ2-6 gives the whole variable domain GAGVSQSPSNKVTEKGKDVELRCDPISGHTALYWYRQSLGQGLEFLIYFQGNSAPDKSGLPSDRFSAERTGGSVSTLTIQRTQQEDSAVYLCASSPPWPKPGANVLTFGAGSRLTVL.

The chain carries TRBV29-1 and TRBJ2-7; 7 nucleotides agree with TRBD1. This CDR3 has 13 amino acids. The J segment lost 2 bases and the V segment lost 2 bases, leaving 3 bases of the junction unmatched. From germline, CDR1 is SQVTM and CDR2 ANQGSEA. CDR3 nucleotides: TGCAGCGTTGAAAGGGACAGCCCCTACGAGCAGTACTTC. Translation: CSVERDSPYEQYF.

This clonotype was recorded only once. The chain links TRBV9 to TRBJ2-1; TRBD2 is a possible D gene (5 bases). Germline V gene data show CDR1 as SGDLS and CDR2 as YYNGEE. This CDR3 is built from 14 residues. V dropped 5 bases and J dropped 0 bases, with 9 bases sitting between them. CDR3 nucleotides: TGTGCCAGCAGTGAAACTAGCTCCTACAATGAGCAGTTCTTC. This translates into CASSETSSYNEQFF. Full variable domain (missing parts from reference TRBV9 and TRBJ2-1): DSGVTQTPKHLITATGQRVTLRCSPRSGDLSVYWYQQSLDQGLQFLIQYYNGEERAKGNILERFSAQQFPDLHSELNLSSLELGDSALYFCASSETSSYNEQFFGPGTRLTVL.

The rearrangement uses TRBV2 and TRBJ2-3; no reliable D call. There are 12 residues in the CDR3. Germline lookup yields CDR1 SNHLY and CDR2 FYNNEI. Trimming took 2 bases from V and 4 from J, leaving 4 bases between them. CDR3 sequence reads: CASSETPDTQYF. For the CDR3, the DNA is TGTGCCAGCAGTGAAACCCCAGATACGCAGTATTTT.

The chain is built from TRBV10-3 and TRBJ2-1, with D tentatively TRBD2 (6 bases). Germline V CDR1 and CDR2: ENHRY, SYGVKD. V was shortened by 0 bases and J by 14 bases, with 14 bases between the two germline ends. This CDR3 has 13 amino acids. CDR3 residues: CAISESDGRRKFF. CDR3 nucleotide sequence: TGTGCCATCAGTGAGTCCGATGGGAGGAGGAAGTTCTTC.

The chain couples TRBV29-1 to TRBJ2-1; possibly TRBD2 for D (5 bases). The V and J ends lost 3 bases and 4 bases respectively, with 13 bases between them. This CDR3 is built from 14 residues. Germline V gives CDR1 SQVTM, CDR2 ANQGSEA. The CDR3 DNA reads TGCAGCGTTGATCGCCGGAGGTGGTACAATGAGCAGTTCTTC. It translates to CSVDRRRWYNEQFF.

The rearrangement joins TRBV4-2 to TRBJ1-2, with 8 bases identical to TRBD1. The J segment lost 3 bases and the V segment lost 1 base, leaving 4 bases of the junction unmatched. Germline CDR1 is LGHNA and CDR2 is YNFKEQ. The CDR3 consists of 15 residues. The CDR3 nucleotides are TGTGCCAGCAGCCAAGGGCAGACAGGGGACTATGGCTACACCTTC. It encodes CASSQGQTGDYGYTF.

The gene calls are TRBV28 and TRBJ1-1, with D possibly being TRBD1 (6 bases). The CDR3 loop spans 15 amino acids. Trimming stripped 7 bases from V and 1 base from J, with 16 bases between. Looked up from germline, CDR1 is MDHEN and CDR2 is SYDVKM. CDR3: CASNSWGTPNTEAFF. Here the CDR3 DNA reads TGTGCCAGCAATTCATGGGGGACACCGAACACTGAAGCTTTCTTT.

The CDR3 nucleotides are TGTGCCATAACAGGGGCCAGCACAGATACGCAGTATTTT. This encodes CAITGASTDTQYF. The rearrangement joins TRBV10-3 to TRBJ2-3; 7 positions agree with TRBD1. CDR3 length: 13 residues. Looked up from germline, CDR1 is ENHRY and CDR2 is SYGVKD. J lost 0 bases, V lost 9 bases, and 3 bases had no gene match.

At least ten counts were recorded for this clonotype. CDR3 in amino acids: CASSVDGGSSSPLHF. As DNA, the CDR3 is TGTGCCAGCAGCGTAGATGGAGGGTCTAGCTCACCCCTCCACTTT. The chain has TRBV9 and TRBJ1-6; D is unclear. Per germline, CDR1 SGDLS and CDR2 YYNGEE. The CDR3 contains 15 residues. V was clipped by 0 bases and J by 10 bases, with 14 bases between them.

The chain is built from TRBV3-1 and TRBJ2-5; D ambiguous. The CDR3 loop spans 15 amino acids. The germline gives CDR1 LGHDT, CDR2 YNNKEL (reference sequence). Trimming cost V 2 bases and J 1 base, with 11 bases left between them. CDR3: CASSQITAAQETQYF. CDR3 in DNA: TGTGCCAGCAGCCAAATAACTGCCGCCCAAGAGACCCAGTACTTC.

This clonotype was counted only a few times. The CDR3 sequence is CSASYLQGNSGNTIYF. CDR3 sequence (DNA): TGCAGTGCCAGCTACCTACAGGGGAACTCTGGAAACACCATATATTTT. The V call is TRBV20-1, the J call TRBJ1-3; 7 bases align to TRBD1. Germline trimming cut 6 bases from V and 0 bases from J; bases unmatched to any gene: 11. This CDR3 is built from 16 residues. CDR1 is DFQATT, CDR2 SNEGSKA, per germline (reference sequence).

This clonotype was picked up many times. The chain uses TRBV6-2 or TRBV6-3 and TRBJ2-7; D is ambiguous. The CDR3 is 14 amino acids. The germline CDR1 and CDR2 sequences are MNHEY and SVGEGT. V lost 6 bases and J lost 3, with 15 bases in between. The CDR3 DNA is TGTGCCAGCAGGCCGACGGTTGCGATCTACGAGCAGTACTTC. The encoded protein is CASRPTVAIYEQYF.

The chain joins TRBV20-1 to TRBJ2-1, with 16 bases matching TRBD2. Germline loops: CDR1 DFQATT, CDR2 SNEGSKA (reference sequence). This CDR3 is built from 14 residues. Trimming cost V 5 bases and J 13 bases; bases outside gene matches: 8. In nucleotides, the CDR3 is TGCAGTGCTGAGGCCGGGACTAGCGGGGGGGCCCAGTTCTTC. This encodes CSAEAGTSGGAQFF.

V is TRBV29-1 and J is TRBJ2-5; D may match TRBD1 or TRBD2 (5 bases each). V lost 3 bases and J lost 2, with 19 bases in between. This CDR3 spans 16 amino acids. The germline V gene encodes CDR1 SQVTM and CDR2 ANQGSEA. The CDR3 region is CSVDGARRGVQETQYF. CDR3 nucleotide sequence: TGCAGCGTTGATGGGGCTAGACGGGGCGTACAAGAGACCCAGTACTTC.

V and J are TRBV5-1 and TRBJ2-7, with D uncertain. The CDR3 is 14 amino acids. V was trimmed by 7 bases and J by 1 base, leaving 15 bases between them. Germline assignment: CDR1 SGHRS and CDR2 YFSETQ. Here the CDR3 reads CASHPPERSYEQYF. CDR3 DNA: TGCGCCAGCCATCCACCCGAAAGATCCTACGAGCAGTACTTC.